The entry below gives a single T cell receptor beta chain sequence along with its context. The specificity of this receptor is unknown. Base-call qualities are not available, and no considerably larger clone is one nucleotide away. The sample comes from a study of shared clonotypes between healthy human individuals (dated by TCRdb to 2018 to 2021). For the study in its entirety: A couple of women and a few men aged 18 to 49 years were included in the cohort. Between about 0.94 and 10 billion PBMCs per donor were obtained by leukapheresis. To increase sequencing depth and limit assay-specific biases, different laboratories used diverse techniques to prepare libraries and sequence TCR repertoires. Per donor, three plates each were used for CD4 naive and CD4 memory, two for CD8 naive, and one for CD8 memory. To estimate repertoire size and how much clonotypes are shared between individuals, the study performed deep sequencing of blood TCR repertoires from a handful of healthy adults. What the study reported, not specific to this receptor: Incomplete sequencing was indicated by rarefaction of sorted-subset datasets, despite the large sequencing depth. The genetic and exposure-history diversity represented was limited by the small number of donors. Compared with non-shared clonotypes, clonotypes shared by all four sorted-subset donors had higher generation probabilities. Naive subsets generally had larger estimated clonotype richness than memory subsets. About 5% of naive CD4, roughly 3.6% of naive CD8, approximately 2.2% of memory CD4, and 0.4% of memory CD8 clonotypes were shared across four donors. Pairwise subsampling led to the expectation that sequencing depth would affect the degree of clonotype sharing among donors. Sampling was limited to blood, and TCR repertoires in tissue likely differ from TCR repertoires in blood.

For the CD8 naive samples, CD45RO-negative cells were positively selected for CCR7, yielding a CD45RA+CCR7+ population from which TemRA cells were excluded. The donors were healthy, HIV-negative adults with no recently reported acute infections or vaccinations. Every donor was a Caucasian adult residing in Nashville, Tennessee, USA. Blood was collected by leukapheresis, and PBMCs were isolated by Ficoll-Histopaque density gradient centrifugation and then cryopreserved in liquid nitrogen vapor phase. Purity and quantity of every magnetically sorted T cell population were checked by analytical flow cytometry. Each sorted fraction had its genomic DNA isolated and then quantified by UV absorbance on a Nanodrop 2000c. From its cysteine to its phenylalanine, the CDR3 spans 16 amino acids. Only CDR3 DNA is held: 48 bases, read in frame from base 1. According to the germline V gene (reference sequence), CDR1 reads MNHEY and CDR2 reads SMNVEV. V is clipped by 4 bases and J by 5 bases, and the sequence between their germline boundaries is 20 bases long.

Using the deep immunoSEQ assay, multiplex PCR amplified TCR CDR3 regions from genomic DNA. Extracted genomic DNA from each cell subset was distributed evenly across all wells of several immunoSEQ 96-well plates, and each plate was treated as a replicate. For sorted subsets, approximately 190 ng of genomic DNA, equivalent to around 31,000 T cell genomes, went into each replicate PCR. Purified libraries were measured with a Qubit 3.0 fluorometer, size-checked on a Bioanalyzer 2100, and measured again with the KAPA Library Quantification kit. Every immunoSEQ 96-well plate was sequenced on a dedicated single-read 150-cycle Illumina NextSeq 550 flow cell. In the source study's methods: Because the immunoSEQ output included only junctional sequences and no quality scores, the filtering could not be the same as the filtering used for full-length reads. To assign V/J genes and CDR3, sequences were annotated against IMGT germline references using PyIR, a Python wrapper for IgBLAST v1.9. Reads were filtered out if the reads had weak V/J assignments (E-value above 1e-6), no CDR3, stop codons, out-of-frame junctions, or ambiguous translated residues. V3J clonotypes were defined as sequences sharing the same inferred V gene, J gene, and CDR3 amino acid sequence. Percentage overlap between repertoires was calculated by dividing the number of shared unique clonotypes by the size of the smaller repertoire. Three approaches were used to assess repertoire richness: RTK rarefaction, the Chao1 estimator, and Recon v2.1 estimates of unobserved clonotypes. Generation probabilities for all TCRbeta clonotypes obtained by the gDNA method from a few donors were computed using OLGA. TCRdb re-hosts the immuneACCESS table, in-frame sequences only. Its copies lack some clones; in the studies checked, an unresolved V gene accounts for under half of them, and the cause for the rest is not known. V, J and clone size reflect that table, while D and trimming were determined from the DNA. The sample table contains hundreds of thousands of clones; only one count was recorded for approximately 90% of them. The leading ten clones occupy approximately 24% of the sample.

Source material: naive CD8+ T cells sorted from blood. This specimen's cell subset or site label, per the study, means: CD45RA+CCR7+. This receptor was taken from a man aged 25 to 40 in good health. The V and J genes are TRBV27 and TRBJ1-2; a tentative D call is TRBD1 (5 bases match). The DNA reads as follows: TGTGCCAGCAGTTCCTCTTCAACGGAGGGGCTATATGGCTACACCTTC. Its translation reads: CASSSSSTEGLYGYTF.